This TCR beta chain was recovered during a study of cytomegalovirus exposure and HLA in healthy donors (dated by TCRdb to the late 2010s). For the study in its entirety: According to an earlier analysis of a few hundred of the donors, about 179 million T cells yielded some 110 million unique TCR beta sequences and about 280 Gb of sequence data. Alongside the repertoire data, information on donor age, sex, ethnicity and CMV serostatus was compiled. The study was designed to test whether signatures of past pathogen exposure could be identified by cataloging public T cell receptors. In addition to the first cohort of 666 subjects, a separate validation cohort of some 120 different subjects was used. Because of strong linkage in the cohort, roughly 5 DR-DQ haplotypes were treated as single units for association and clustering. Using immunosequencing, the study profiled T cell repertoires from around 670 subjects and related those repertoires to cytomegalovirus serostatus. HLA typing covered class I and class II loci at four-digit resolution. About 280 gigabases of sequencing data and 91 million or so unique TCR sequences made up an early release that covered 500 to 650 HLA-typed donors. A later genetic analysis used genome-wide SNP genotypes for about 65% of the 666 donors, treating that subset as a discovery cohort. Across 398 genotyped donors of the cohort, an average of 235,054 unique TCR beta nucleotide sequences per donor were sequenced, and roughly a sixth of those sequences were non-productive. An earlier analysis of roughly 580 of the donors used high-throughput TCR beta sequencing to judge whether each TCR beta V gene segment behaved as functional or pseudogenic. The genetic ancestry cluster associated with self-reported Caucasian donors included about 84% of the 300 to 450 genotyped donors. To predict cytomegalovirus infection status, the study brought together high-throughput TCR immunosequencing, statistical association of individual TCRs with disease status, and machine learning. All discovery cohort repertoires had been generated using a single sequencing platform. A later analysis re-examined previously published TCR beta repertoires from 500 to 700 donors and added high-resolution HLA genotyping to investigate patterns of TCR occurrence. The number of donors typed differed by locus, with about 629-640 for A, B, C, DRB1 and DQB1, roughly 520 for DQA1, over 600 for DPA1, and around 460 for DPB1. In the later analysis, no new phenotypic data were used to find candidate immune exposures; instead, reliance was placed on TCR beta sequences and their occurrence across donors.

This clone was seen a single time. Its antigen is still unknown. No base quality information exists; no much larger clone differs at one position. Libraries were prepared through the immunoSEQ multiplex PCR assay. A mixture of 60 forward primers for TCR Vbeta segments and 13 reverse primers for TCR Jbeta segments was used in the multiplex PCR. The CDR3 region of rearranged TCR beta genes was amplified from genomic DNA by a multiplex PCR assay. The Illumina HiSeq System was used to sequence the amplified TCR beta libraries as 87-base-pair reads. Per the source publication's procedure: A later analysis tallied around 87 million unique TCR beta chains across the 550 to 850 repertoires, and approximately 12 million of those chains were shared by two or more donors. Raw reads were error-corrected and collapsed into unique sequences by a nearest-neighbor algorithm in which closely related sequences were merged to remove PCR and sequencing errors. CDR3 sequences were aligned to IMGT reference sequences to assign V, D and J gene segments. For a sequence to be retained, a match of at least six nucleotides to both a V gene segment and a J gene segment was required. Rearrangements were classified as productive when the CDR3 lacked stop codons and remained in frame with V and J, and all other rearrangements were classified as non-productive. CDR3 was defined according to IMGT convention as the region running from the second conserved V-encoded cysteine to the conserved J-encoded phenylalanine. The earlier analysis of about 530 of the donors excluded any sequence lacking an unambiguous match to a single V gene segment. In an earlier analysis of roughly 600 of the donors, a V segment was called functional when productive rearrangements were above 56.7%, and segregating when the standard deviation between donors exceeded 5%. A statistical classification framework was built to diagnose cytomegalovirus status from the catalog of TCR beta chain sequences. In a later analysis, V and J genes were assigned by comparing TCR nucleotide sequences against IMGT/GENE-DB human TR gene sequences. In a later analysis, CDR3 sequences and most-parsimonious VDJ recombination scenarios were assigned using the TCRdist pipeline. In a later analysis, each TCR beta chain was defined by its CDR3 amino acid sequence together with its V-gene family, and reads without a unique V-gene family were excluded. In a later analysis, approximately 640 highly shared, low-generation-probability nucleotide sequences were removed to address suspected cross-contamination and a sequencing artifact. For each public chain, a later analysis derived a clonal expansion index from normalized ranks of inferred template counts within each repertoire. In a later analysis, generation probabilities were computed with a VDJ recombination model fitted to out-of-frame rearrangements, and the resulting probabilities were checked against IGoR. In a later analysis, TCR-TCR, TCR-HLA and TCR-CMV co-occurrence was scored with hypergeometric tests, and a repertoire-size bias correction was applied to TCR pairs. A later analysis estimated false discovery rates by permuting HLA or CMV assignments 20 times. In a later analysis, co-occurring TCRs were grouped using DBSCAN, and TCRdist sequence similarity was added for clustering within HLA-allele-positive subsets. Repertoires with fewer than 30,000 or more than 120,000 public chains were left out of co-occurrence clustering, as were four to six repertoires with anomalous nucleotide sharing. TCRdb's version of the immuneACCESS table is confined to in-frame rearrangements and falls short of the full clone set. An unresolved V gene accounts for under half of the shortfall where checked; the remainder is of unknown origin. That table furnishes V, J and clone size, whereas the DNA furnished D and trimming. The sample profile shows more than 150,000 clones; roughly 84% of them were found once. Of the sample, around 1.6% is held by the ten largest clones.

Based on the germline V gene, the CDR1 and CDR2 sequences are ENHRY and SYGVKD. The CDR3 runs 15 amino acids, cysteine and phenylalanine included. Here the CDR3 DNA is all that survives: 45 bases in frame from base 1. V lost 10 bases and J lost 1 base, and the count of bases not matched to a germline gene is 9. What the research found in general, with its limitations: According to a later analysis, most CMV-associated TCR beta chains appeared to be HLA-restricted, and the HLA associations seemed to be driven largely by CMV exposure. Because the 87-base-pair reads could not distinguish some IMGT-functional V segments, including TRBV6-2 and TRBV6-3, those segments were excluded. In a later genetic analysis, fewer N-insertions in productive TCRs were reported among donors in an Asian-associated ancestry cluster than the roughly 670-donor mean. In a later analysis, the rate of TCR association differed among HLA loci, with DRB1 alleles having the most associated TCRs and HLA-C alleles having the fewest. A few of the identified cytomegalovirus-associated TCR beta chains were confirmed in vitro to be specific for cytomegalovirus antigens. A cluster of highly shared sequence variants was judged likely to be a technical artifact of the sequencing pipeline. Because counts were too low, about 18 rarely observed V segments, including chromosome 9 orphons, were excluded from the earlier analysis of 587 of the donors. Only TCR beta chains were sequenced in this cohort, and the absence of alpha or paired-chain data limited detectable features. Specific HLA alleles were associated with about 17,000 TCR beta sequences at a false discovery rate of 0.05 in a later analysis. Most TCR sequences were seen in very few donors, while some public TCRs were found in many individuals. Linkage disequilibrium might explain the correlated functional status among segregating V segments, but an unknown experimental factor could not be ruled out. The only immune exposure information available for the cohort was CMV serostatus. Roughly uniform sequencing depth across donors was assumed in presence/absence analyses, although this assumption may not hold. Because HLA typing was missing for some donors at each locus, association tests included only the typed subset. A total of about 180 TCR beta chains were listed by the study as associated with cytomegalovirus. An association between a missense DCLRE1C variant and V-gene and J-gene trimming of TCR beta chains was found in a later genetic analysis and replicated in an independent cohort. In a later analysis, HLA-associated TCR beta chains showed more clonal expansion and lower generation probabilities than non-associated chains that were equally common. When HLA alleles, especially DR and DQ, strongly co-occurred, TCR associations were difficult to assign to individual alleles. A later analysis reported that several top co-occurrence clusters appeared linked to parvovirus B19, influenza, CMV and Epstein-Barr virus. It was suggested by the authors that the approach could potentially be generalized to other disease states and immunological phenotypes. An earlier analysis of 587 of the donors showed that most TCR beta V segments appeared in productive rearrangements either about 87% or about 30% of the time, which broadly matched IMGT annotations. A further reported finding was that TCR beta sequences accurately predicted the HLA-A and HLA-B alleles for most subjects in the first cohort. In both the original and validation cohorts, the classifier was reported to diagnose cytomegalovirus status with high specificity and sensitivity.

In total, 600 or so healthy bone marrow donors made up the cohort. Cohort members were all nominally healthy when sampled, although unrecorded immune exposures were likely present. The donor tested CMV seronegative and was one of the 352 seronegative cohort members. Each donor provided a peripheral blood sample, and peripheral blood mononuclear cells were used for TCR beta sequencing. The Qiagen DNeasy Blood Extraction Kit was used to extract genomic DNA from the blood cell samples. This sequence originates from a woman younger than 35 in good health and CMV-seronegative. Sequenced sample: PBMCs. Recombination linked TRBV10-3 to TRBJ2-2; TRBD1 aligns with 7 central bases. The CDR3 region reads CATGVGQLNTGELFF. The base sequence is TGTGCCACCGGTGTGGGACAGCTGAACACCGGGGAGCTGTTTTTT.